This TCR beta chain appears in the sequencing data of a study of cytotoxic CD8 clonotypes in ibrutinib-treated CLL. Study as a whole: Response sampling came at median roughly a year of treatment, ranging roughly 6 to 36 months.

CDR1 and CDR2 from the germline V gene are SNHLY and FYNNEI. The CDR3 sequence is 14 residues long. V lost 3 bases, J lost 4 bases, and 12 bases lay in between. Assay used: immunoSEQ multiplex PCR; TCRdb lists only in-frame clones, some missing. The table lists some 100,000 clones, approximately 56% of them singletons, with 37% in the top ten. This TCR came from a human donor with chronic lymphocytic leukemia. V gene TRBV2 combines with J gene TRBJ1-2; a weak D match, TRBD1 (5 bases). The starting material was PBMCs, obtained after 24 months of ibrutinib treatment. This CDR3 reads CASSDGTLSYGYTF. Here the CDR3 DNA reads TGTGCCAGCAGTGATGGGACCCTTTCCTATGGCTACACCTTC.